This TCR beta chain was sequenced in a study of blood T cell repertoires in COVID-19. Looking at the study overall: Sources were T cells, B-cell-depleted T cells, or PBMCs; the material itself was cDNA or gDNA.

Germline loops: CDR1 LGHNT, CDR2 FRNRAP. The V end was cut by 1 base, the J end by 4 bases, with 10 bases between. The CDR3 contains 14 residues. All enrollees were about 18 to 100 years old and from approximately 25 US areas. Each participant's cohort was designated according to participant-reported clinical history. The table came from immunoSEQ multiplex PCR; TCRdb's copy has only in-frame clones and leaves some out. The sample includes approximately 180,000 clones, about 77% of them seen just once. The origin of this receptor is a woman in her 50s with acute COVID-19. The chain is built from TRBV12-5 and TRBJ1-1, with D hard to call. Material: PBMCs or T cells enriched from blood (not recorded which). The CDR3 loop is CASGLDGTTTEAFF. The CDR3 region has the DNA TGTGCTAGTGGTTTGGACGGCACTACCACTGAAGCTTTCTTT. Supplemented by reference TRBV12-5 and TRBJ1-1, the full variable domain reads DARVTQTPRHKVTEMGQEVTMRCQPILGHNTVFWYRQTMMQGLELLAYFRNRAPLDDSGMPKDRFSAEMPDATLATLKIQPSEPRDSAVYFCASGLDGTTTEAFFGQGTRLTVV.